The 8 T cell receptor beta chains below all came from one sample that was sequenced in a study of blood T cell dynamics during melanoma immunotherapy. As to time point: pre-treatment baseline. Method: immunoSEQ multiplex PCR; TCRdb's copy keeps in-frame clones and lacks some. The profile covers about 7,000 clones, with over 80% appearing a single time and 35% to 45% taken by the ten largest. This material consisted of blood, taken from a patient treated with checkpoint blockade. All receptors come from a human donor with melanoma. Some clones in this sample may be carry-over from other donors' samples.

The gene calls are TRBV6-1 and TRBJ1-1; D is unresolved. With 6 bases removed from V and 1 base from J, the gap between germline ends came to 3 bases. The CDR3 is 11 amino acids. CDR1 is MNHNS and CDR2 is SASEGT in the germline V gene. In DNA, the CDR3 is TGTGCCAGCAGGGAGAACACTGAAGCTTTCTTT. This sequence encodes CASRENTEAFF.

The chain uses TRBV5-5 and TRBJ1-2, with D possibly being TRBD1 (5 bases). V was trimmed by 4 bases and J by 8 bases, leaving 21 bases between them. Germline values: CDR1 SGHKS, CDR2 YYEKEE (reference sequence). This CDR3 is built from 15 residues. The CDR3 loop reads CASSPPSGGGEGYTF. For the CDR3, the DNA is TGTGCCAGCAGCCCCCCAAGTGGGGGGGGAGAAGGCTACACCTTC.

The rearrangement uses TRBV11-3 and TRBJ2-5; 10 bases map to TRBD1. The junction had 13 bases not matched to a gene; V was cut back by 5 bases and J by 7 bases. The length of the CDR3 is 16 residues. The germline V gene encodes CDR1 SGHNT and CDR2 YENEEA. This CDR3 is CASSLWTGGTEGTQYF. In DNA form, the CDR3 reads TGTGCCAGCAGCCTCTGGACAGGGGGGACCGAAGGGACCCAGTACTTC.

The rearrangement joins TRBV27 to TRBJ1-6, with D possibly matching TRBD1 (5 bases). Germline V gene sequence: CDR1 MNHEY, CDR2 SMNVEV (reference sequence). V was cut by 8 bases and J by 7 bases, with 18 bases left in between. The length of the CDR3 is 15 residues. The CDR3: CASLAEGPGNSPLHF. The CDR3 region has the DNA TGTGCCAGCCTCGCTGAGGGCCCAGGGAATTCACCCCTCCACTTT.

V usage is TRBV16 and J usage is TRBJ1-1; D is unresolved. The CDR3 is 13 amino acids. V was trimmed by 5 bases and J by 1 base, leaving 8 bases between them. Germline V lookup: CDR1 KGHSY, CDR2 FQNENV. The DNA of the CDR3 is TGTGCCAGCAGCTCCGACCGGAACACTGAAGCTTTCTTT. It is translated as CASSSDRNTEAFF.

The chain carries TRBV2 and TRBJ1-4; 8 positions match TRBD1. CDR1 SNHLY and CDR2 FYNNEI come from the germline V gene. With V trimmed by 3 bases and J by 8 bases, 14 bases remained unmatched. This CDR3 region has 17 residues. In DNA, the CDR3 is TGTGCCAGCAGTGACGTGGGGGTGGGGACAGGAGACGAAAAACTGTTTTTT. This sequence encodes CASSDVGVGTGDEKLFF.

In nucleotides, the CDR3 is TGTGCCAGCAGTTCCAGACAGGGGGCTTCTGGGGCCAACGTCCTGACTTTC. This codes for CASSSRQGASGANVLTF. The chain employs TRBV28 and TRBJ2-6; 10 bases fit TRBD1. Germline V CDR1 and CDR2: MDHEN, SYDVKM. The CDR3 extends over 17 amino acids. The trim removed 4 bases at V and 1 base at J, leaving 4 bases unmatched.

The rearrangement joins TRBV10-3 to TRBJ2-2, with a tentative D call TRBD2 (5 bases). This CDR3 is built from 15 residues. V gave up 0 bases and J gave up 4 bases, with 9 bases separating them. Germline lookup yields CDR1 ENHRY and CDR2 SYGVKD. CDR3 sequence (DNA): TGTGCCATCAGTGAGTCGCGGGCGGCCACCGGGGAGCTGTTTTTT. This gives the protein CAISESRAATGELFF.